This is a list of T cell receptor beta chains from one sample in a study of blood T cell repertoires in COVID-19. Clones were sequenced by immunoSEQ multiplex PCR, and TCRdb holds only the in-frame ones, with some missing. The sample consists of approximately 250,000 clones, 83% of them appearing once. The sequenced sample was peripheral blood. Source of these receptors: a human donor in a cohort sampled during active COVID-19. CDR3s include the opening cysteine and the closing phenylalanine or tryptophan. D genes are given only for firm matches. Some rows have no size entry. The others give once, few or many, or a class for an expanded clone.

>TRBD1|.|TRBJ2-3|TRBV11-3
TGTGCCAGCAGCTCGGGGACAGGGGAAGATACGCAGTATTTT
CASSSGTGEDTQYF
>.|.|TRBJ2-1|TRBV5-8
TGTGCCAGCAGCTTTAGTCACAATGAGCAGTTCTTC
CASSFSHNEQFF
>TRBD2|.|TRBJ2-1|TRBV29-1
TGCAGCGTTGAAGAGAGCGGGAGGGCCGGTGAGCAGTTCTTC
CSVEESGRAGEQFF
>.|.|TRBJ2-2|TRBV7-2
TGTGCCAGCAGCTTAAGTCTGGGCTCCACCGGGGAGCTGTTTTTT
CASSLSLGSTGELFF
>.|.|TRBJ1-4|TRBV5-6
TGTGCCAGCGCAGGACAGTTAAAGGAAAAACTGTTTTTT
CASAGQLKEKLFF
>TRBD2|.|TRBJ2-3|TRBV20-1
TGCAGTGCTAGTGTACGTCAGCGGGGGGGCACAGATACGCAGTATTTT
CSASVRQRGGTDTQYF
>TRBD2|.|TRBJ2-7|TRBV12-3/TRBV12-4
TGTGCCAGCAGCTTAGGGAGGGCCTACGAGCAGTACTTC
CASSLGRAYEQYF
>TRBD1|.|TRBJ1-5|TRBV2
TGTGCCAGCAGTCTCGGGCAGGGGGCCAGCAATCAGCCCCAGCATTTT
CASSLGQGASNQPQHF
>.|.|TRBJ2-7|TRBV11-2
TGTGCCAGCAGCTTAGATCATCTCCCGGACGAGCAGTACTTC
CASSLDHLPDEQYF
>.|.|TRBJ1-3|TRBV5-4
TGTGCCAGCAGCTTCGTCGGGGGGTCTGGAAACACCATATATTTT
CASSFVGGSGNTIYF
>TRBD1|.|TRBJ1-2|TRBV9
TGTGCCAGCAGCGTAGCCACGGGACAGACCTATGGCTACACCTTC
CASSVATGQTYGYTF
>.|once|TRBJ2-5|TRBV5-6
TGTGCCAGCAGATCTTACGGGGGGCCCTCGGAGACCCAGTACTTC
CASRSYGGPSETQYF
>TRBD1|.|TRBJ2-4|TRBV10-3
TGTGCCATCAGTGCGGCGGAGGGACAGGGGAACATTCAGTACTTC
CAISAAEGQGNIQYF
>TRBD2|.|TRBJ2-1|TRBV6-5
TGTGCCAGCAGGGGACTAGCGGGATGGCCTGAGCAGTTCTTC
CASRGLAGWPEQFF
>TRBD2|.|TRBJ2-3|TRBV6-2/TRBV6-3
TGTGCCAGCACCCCGGCGGGAGGTGTCGCAGATACGCAGTATTTT
CASTPAGGVADTQYF
>TRBD1|.|TRBJ2-7|TRBV15
TGTGCCACCAGCAGAGGAGGGACAGAGACCTACGAGCAGTACTTC
CATSRGGTETYEQYF
>TRBD1|.|TRBJ2-1|TRBV7-2
TGTGCCAGCAGCTCAAGGACAGGGGGCTACAATGAGCAGTTCTTC
CASSSRTGGYNEQFF
>TRBD1|.|TRBJ2-7|TRBV19
TGTGCCAGTAGTATCCCAGGGGGCTTATCCGAGCAGTACTTC
CASSIPGGLSEQYF
>.|.|TRBJ2-5|TRBV9
TGTGCCAGCAGCGTAGGGCTTCAAGAGACCCAGTACTTC
CASSVGLQETQYF
>TRBD1|.|TRBJ2-7|TRBV6-6
TGTGCCAGCAGTCCCGGCCCGGGACAGGGGAATAGAAAGGGCGAGCAGTACTTC
CASSPGPGQGNRKGEQYF
>.|.|TRBJ1-1|TRBV6-5
TGTGCCAGCAGCTTCTCCACTATGCGATTTGAAGCTTTCTTT
CASSFSTMRFEAFF
>TRBD2|.|TRBJ2-1|TRBV4-2
TGTGCCAGCACCACCGGGACTAGCGGGAGGGCTCAAGTCTTC
CASTTGTSGRAQVF
>.|.|TRBJ1-3|TRBV7-9
TGTGCCAGCAGCTTAGTTTGGTCCGAGGAAGGAAACACCATATATTTT
CASSLVWSEEGNTIYF
>TRBD2|.|TRBJ2-3|TRBV11-2
TGTGCCAGCAGCTTAGAACAGGCGGGAGGGCATCTCTTCGGAGATACGCAGTATTTT
CASSLEQAGGHLFGDTQYF
>TRBD1|.|TRBJ1-2|TRBV6-1
TGTGCCAGCAGCGACAGGGGGCGAATCTATGGCTACACCTTC
CASSDRGRIYGYTF
>.|.|TRBJ2-5|TRBV27
TGTGCCAGCAGTTTAGCCGGGAGACCAAAAGAGACCCAGTACTTC
CASSLAGRPKETQYF
>.|.|TRBJ1-2|TRBV6-1
TGTGCCAGCAGTGAGCACAGGGAAGGCTATGGCTACACCTTC
CASSEHREGYGYTF
>.|once|TRBJ2-5|TRBV6-2/TRBV6-3
TGTGCCAGCAGTTACTCGCAGAGAGGGAAAGAGACCCAGTACTTC
CASSYSQRGKETQYF
>TRBD2|.|TRBJ2-6|TRBV20-1
TGCAGTGCTAGTCCCGCTAGCGGAGTCTCTGGGGCCAACGTCCTGACTTTC
CSASPASGVSGANVLTF
>TRBD1|.|TRBJ1-5|TRBV6-5
TGTGCCAGCAGTTTCGGACAGGGTTATCAGCCCCAGCATTTT
CASSFGQGYQPQHF
>TRBD2|.|TRBJ2-1|TRBV7-9
TGTGCCAGCAGGCTTACTAGCGGGAGCAATGAGCAGTTCTTC
CASRLTSGSNEQFF
>.|few|TRBJ1-2|TRBV5-1
TGCGCCAGCAGCTTGGAGGGGCTCGTTAACTATGGCTACACCTTC
CASSLEGLVNYGYTF
>.|.|TRBJ2-7|TRBV19
TGTGCCAGTAGTATCCCTCGGGGATACGAATACGAGCAGTACTTC
CASSIPRGYEYEQYF
>TRBD2|.|TRBJ2-7|TRBV6-5
TGTGCCAGCAGTTTTAGCGGGAGCTACGAGCAGTACTTC
CASSFSGSYEQYF
>.|.|TRBJ1-4|TRBV25-1
TGTGCCAGCAGTCCCTCCAGGGGCGAGGTTAATGAAAAACTGTTTTTT
CASSPSRGEVNEKLFF
>TRBD1|.|TRBJ2-7|TRBV9
TGTGCCAGCAGCGTAGGACAGGGGTCGGCCGAGCAGTACTTC
CASSVGQGSAEQYF
>TRBD1|once|TRBJ1-2|TRBV7-2
TGTGCCAGCAGTCTACAGGGGGCGCGGGGCTACACCTTC
CASSLQGARGYTF
>TRBD1|.|TRBJ2-7|TRBV18
TGTGCCAGCTCACCCCCGCCAGGGGGCTACGAGCAGTACTTC
CASSPPPGGYEQYF
>.|.|TRBJ2-2|TRBV29-1
TGCAGCGTTGCTGAGGGCACCGGGGAGCTGTTTTTT
CSVAEGTGELFF
>.|.|TRBJ2-7|TRBV27
TGTGCCAGCAGTCCTAATCTCCGATCCTACGAGCAGTACTTC
CASSPNLRSYEQYF
>TRBD2|.|TRBJ2-7|TRBV7-9
TGTGCCAGCAGCTCCAGCGGGGGGAGCTCCTACGAGCAGTACTTC
CASSSSGGSSYEQYF
>.|once|TRBJ2-5|TRBV11-1
TGTGCCAGCAGCTTACAGGGTGGGGTGGAGACCCAGTACTTC
CASSLQGGVETQYF
>.|.|TRBJ2-2|TRBV28
TGTGCCAGCAGCAGGGGTTGGGCGAGGACCGGGGAGCTGTTTTTT
CASSRGWARTGELFF
>TRBD1|.|TRBJ1-6|TRBV2
TGTGCCAGCAGGCAGGGGGGAACCTATAATTCACCCCTCCACTTT
CASRQGGTYNSPLHF
>TRBD2|once|TRBJ2-3|TRBV10-3
TGTGCCATCAAAGGGCTAGCGGGGGCAGATACGCAGTATTTT
CAIKGLAGADTQYF
>TRBD2|.|TRBJ2-3|TRBV3-1/TRBV3-2
TGTGCCAGCAGCCAAGTTGATAGCGGGGGGGCGGATACGCAGTATTTT
CASSQVDSGGADTQYF
>.|.|TRBJ2-4|TRBV20-1
TGCAGTGCTACTGACGTATTTACTTCGGCCAAAAACATTCAGTACTTC
CSATDVFTSAKNIQYF
>.|.|TRBJ2-1|TRBV6-9
TGTGCCAGCAGACAACCCGGGACATCTAGGAGCTCCTACAATGAGCAGTTCTTC
CASRQPGTSRSSYNEQFF
>TRBD1|few|TRBJ2-1|TRBV2
TGTGCCAGCAGCGGGGACAGGGATATCGATGAGCAGTTCTTC
CASSGDRDIDEQFF
>.|.|TRBJ2-5|TRBV7-2
TGTGCCAGCACCCCCGGGGAGGCCCAGTACTTC
CASTPGEAQYF
>.|.|TRBJ2-5|TRBV23-1
TGCGCCAGCAGTCAATCTAGGGGGATTCGCCGGGGGACCCAGTACTTC
CASSQSRGIRRGTQYF
>TRBD1|.|TRBJ2-3|TRBV6-5
TGTGCCAGCAGACTTGGACAGGGCCCAGATACGCAGTATTTT
CASRLGQGPDTQYF
>.|.|TRBJ1-4|TRBV12-3/TRBV12-4
TGTGCCAGCAGTTTGAGTGCCGTCGAAAAACTGTTTTTT
CASSLSAVEKLFF
>TRBD1|.|TRBJ2-7|TRBV6-5
TGTGCCAGCAGATCTCCTGACAGGGGGAGGGACGAGCAGTACTTC
CASRSPDRGRDEQYF
>.|.|TRBJ2-2|TRBV5-1
TGCGCCAGCAGCTTGGCGCAGGCCCCCGGGGAGCTGTTTTTT
CASSLAQAPGELFF